One and the same sample provided the 10 T cell receptor beta chains below, sequenced in a study of response to subunit inactivated influenza vaccine. Using its own MiXCR run on the RT-PCR reads, TCRdb lists one record per CDR3 protein. The sample consists of roughly 790,000 distinct CDR3 sequences, approximately 21% of them appearing once. Sequencing used PBMCs from blood, obtained less than 6 days after vaccination. These receptors were collected from a man aged 50-60 years who received an inactivated influenza vaccine.

The chain carries TRBV20-1 and TRBJ1-2; TRBD1 is a possible D gene (6 bases). The germline V gene has CDR1 DFQATT and CDR2 SNEGSKA (reference sequence). The ends were cut back, 3 bases at V and 5 bases at J, with 10 bases in the middle. CDR3 length: 12 amino acids. CDR3 nucleotides: TGCAGTGCTAGTGGGACACGGTATGGCTACACCTTC. Amino acid sequence: CSASGTRYGYTF.

This clonotype was seen more than once but under ten times. The rearrangement uses TRBV18 and TRBJ1-2; TRBD1 matches at 7 bases. This CDR3 is 16 amino acids long. Germline loops: CDR1 KGHSH, CDR2 LQKENI. V shed 1 base and J 4 bases; nucleotides not matched to a gene: 9. As DNA, the CDR3 is TGTGCCAGCTCACCACAACCGGGACAGTTTAGCTATGGCTACACCTTC. Protein: CASSPQPGQFSYGYTF. Supplemented by reference TRBV18 and TRBJ1-2, the full variable domain reads NAGVMQNPRHLVRRRGQEARLRCSPMKGHSHVYWYRQLPEEGLKFMVYLQKENIIDESGMPKERFSAEFPKEGPSILRIQQVVRGDSAAYFCASSPQPGQFSYGYTFGSGTRLTVV.

There are a few counts of this clonotype. The chain couples TRBV9 to TRBJ1-1; weak D call: TRBD1 (5 bases). V was cut by 4 bases and J by 5 bases, with 15 bases left in between. The CDR3 consists of 14 residues. CDR1 is SGDLS, CDR2 YYNGEE, per germline. The CDR3 sequence is CASSFGHRGTEAFF. In DNA, the CDR3 is TGTGCCAGCAGCTTCGGACACCGAGGGACTGAAGCTTTCTTT. The whole variable domain, remainder taken from reference TRBV9 and TRBJ1-1, is DSGVTQTPKHLITATGQRVTLRCSPRSGDLSVYWYQQSLDQGLQFLIQYYNGEERAKGNILERFSAQQFPDLHSELNLSSLELGDSALYFCASSFGHRGTEAFFGQGTRLTVV.

In its sample, this clonotype was seen a few times. The genes are TRBV20-1 and TRBJ1-1, with D maybe TRBD1 (5 bases). Trimming shortened V by 1 base and J by 7 bases, and 10 bases separated the two germline ends. CDR1 is DFQATT, CDR2 SNEGSKA, per germline (reference sequence). The CDR3 length is 12 residues. This CDR3 reads CSARGGFDEAFF. The DNA of the CDR3 is TGCAGTGCTAGAGGGGGGTTTGATGAAGCTTTCTTT.

This chain uses TRBV3-1 with TRBJ2-5; D is possibly TRBD1 (6 bases). This CDR3 comprises 15 residues. Germline V lookup: CDR1 LGHDT, CDR2 YNNKEL (reference sequence). V lost 2 bases, J lost 13 bases, and 23 bases lay in between. The CDR3 DNA is TGTGCCAGCAGCCAAAATACAAACACCGGGACACCCCCGTACTTC. Its translation: CASSQNTNTGTPPYF.

In its sample, this clonotype was seen many times. This chain joins TRBV7-2 and TRBJ2-1; perhaps TRBD2 as D (6 bases). Trimming removed 1 base at V and 3 bases at J, with 10 bases between. CDR1 SGHTA and CDR2 FQGNSA come from the germline V gene. The CDR3 contains 15 residues. CDR3 in amino acids: CASSLGAGYYNEQFF. CDR3 nucleotide sequence: TGTGCCAGCAGCTTAGGGGCGGGGTACTACAATGAGCAGTTCTTC.

Only one count was recorded for this clonotype. The chain is built from TRBV6-2 or TRBV6-3 and TRBJ2-7, with 7 bases matching TRBD1. Germline lookup yields CDR1 MNHEY and CDR2 SVGEGT. This CDR3 has 17 amino acids. Trimming removed 6 bases from V and 0 bases from J; junction bases left unmatched: 14. Here the CDR3 DNA reads TGTGCCAGCAGCCTAACCGGGGACAGATCCTTCTCCTACGAGCAGTACTTC. Protein product: CASSLTGDRSFSYEQYF.

The chain has TRBV5-1 and TRBJ2-7; the match to TRBD2 covers 13 bases. From germline, CDR1 is SGHRS and CDR2 YFSETQ. J lost 0 bases, V lost 0 bases, and 15 bases had no gene match. The CDR3 runs 21 residues. CDR3 in amino acids: CASSLVGSGLAGVGNSYEQYF. The DNA for the CDR3 is TGCGCCAGCAGCTTGGTGGGGTCCGGACTAGCGGGAGTCGGAAACTCCTACGAGCAGTACTTC.

This chain links TRBV6-1 with TRBJ2-1; D possibly corresponds to TRBD1 (5 bases). V was shortened by 7 bases and J by 0 bases, with 13 bases between the two germline ends. The CDR3 has 15 amino acids. Germline loops: CDR1 MNHNS, CDR2 SASEGT. The CDR3: CASMRQGSSYNEQFF. CDR3 bases: TGTGCCAGCATGCGGCAGGGAAGCTCCTACAATGAGCAGTTCTTC.

The CDR3 spells CASSGGDEQFF. The DNA for the CDR3 is TGTGCCAGCAGCGGGGGGGATGAGCAGTTCTTC. The rearrangement uses TRBV6-2 or TRBV6-3 and TRBJ2-1, with 8 bases identical to TRBD2. CDR1 and CDR2 from the germline V gene are MNHEY and SVGEGT. With 6 bases clipped from V and 8 bases from J, the junction kept 0 bases outside the gene matches. This CDR3 spans 11 amino acids.